The clone carrying this T cell receptor (beta chain) was found many times. Antigen unknown. The CDR3 is 15 residues long. Germline CDR1 is MNHNS and CDR2 is SASEGT. Trimming took 5 bases from V and 2 from J, leaving 15 bases between them. The data originate from a study of regulatory T cells in long-lasting Graves disease. Regarding the study as a whole: Persistent patients had a count of shared public clonotypes (around 2,700) that exceeded that of new patients (almost 1,000). Possibly, too few samples lowered accuracy.

The time point denotes: persistent/refractory GD, antithyroid drugs over 5 years with positive TRAb. The TCR library used RNA extracted from PBMCs. Arm-PCR with iRepertoire HTBI primers amplified the CDR3 regions for these TCR beta libraries. Source study methods: Some 57 TRBV and around 15 TRBJ segments were identified across samples. TCRdb re-derived calls from the multiplex PCR reads in MiXCR, one entry per CDR3 protein. The V and J calls and clone size come from TCRdb's table, not from the authors' own analysis. The table includes about 400,000 distinct CDR3 sequences, less than 25% detected once.

This chain links TRBV6-1 with TRBJ2-5, with D perhaps being TRBD1 or TRBD2 (5 bases each). This receptor was identified in a female donor with Graves disease. Source: peripheral blood mononuclear cells (PBMCs), taken when the disease was refractory, from a patient treated with antithyroid drugs. The CDR3 protein is CASSLRGTGQETQYF. CDR3 in DNA: TGTGCCAGCAGTCTAAGAGGGACCGGTCAAGAGACCCAGTACTTC.